This T cell receptor (beta chain) is from a study of OX40 agonist ivuxolimab in advanced cancers. Looking at the study overall: A mean age of approximately 60 years, range roughly 20 to 90, was recorded, and 80% to 90% were male.

This table comes from immunoSEQ multiplex PCR, and its TCRdb copy is limited to in-frame clones, with some not included. The repertoire holds some 74,000 clones, with about 82% as singletons. Germline loops: CDR1 SGHNT, CDR2 YYREEE (reference sequence). The CDR3 loop spans 13 amino acids. With V trimmed by 7 bases and J by 0 bases, 1 base remained unmatched. Notes on the study in general: Also present in some nonresponders was a low level of normalized T-cell clonal expansion. With doses of 0.1 to 3.0 mg/kg, CD4+ and CD8+ blood T cells had undergone clonal expansion by week 6.

About this clone: Its antigen is not identified.

The specimen was CD4+ or CD8+ T cells sorted from blood, collected in a trial of the OX40 agonist ivuxolimab. J is TRBJ2-7 and V is TRBV5-4; 10 bases map to TRBD1. This sequence originates from an adult with an advanced solid tumor such as melanoma, head and neck, liver or kidney cancer. The CDR3 region is CASGQGGSYEQYF. The CDR3 bases are TGTGCCAGCGGACAGGGGGGCTCCTACGAGCAGTACTTC. The entire variable domain, with the rest obtained from reference TRBV5-4 and TRBJ2-7, is as follows: ETGVTQSPTHLIKTRGQQVTLRCSSQSGHNTVSWYQQALGQGPQFIFQYYREEENGRGNFPPRFSGLQFPNYSSELNVNALELDDSALYLCASGQGGSYEQYFGPGTRLTVT.